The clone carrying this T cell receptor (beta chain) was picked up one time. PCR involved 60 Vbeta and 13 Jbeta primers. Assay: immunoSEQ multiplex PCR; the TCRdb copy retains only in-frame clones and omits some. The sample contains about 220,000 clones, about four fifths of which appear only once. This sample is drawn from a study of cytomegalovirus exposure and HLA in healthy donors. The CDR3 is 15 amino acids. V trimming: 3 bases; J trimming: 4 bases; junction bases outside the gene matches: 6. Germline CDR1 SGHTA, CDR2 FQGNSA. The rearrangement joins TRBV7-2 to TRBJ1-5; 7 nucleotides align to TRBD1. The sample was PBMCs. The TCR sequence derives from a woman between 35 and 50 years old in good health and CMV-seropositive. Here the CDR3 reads CASSFQDRTNQPQHF. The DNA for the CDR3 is TGTGCCAGCAGCTTCCAGGACAGGACAAATCAGCCCCAGCATTTT. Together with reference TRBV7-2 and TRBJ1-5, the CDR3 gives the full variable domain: GAGVSQSPSNKVTEKGKDVELRCDPISGHTALYWYRQSLGQGLEFLIYFQGNSAPDKSGLPSDRFSAERTGGSVSTLTIQRTQQEDSAVYLCASSFQDRTNQPQHFGDGTRLSIL.